What follows are 10 T cell receptor beta chains derived from one specimen sequenced in a study of vaccination and CD4 T cells after COVID-19. For these receptors, no antigen is known. The sample's treatment: approximately nine-day PBMC culture with coronavirus spike peptide pools or control peptides (ViraFEST assay). Unexposed donor CD4+ T cells predated the COVID-19 pandemic, collected 2011-2018. Sequencing of cultured CD4+ T cell DNA used the Oncomine TCR Beta short-read assay. TCRdb reanalysed the PCR reads using MiXCR and keeps one entry per CDR3 protein. The sample has roughly 7,400 distinct CDR3 sequences; 35% to 40% are singletons. What was sequenced was CD4+ T cells from blood, cultured in vitro. The receptors derive from a human donor in good health.

The chain links TRBV9 to TRBJ2-7, with D possibly TRBD2 on 7 matching bases. V dropped 9 bases and J dropped 5 bases, with 21 bases sitting between them. Germline-derived CDR1 and CDR2 are SGDLS and YYNGEE. The CDR3 runs to 14 residues. Here the CDR3 reads CATLTGTAGDEQYF. The CDR3 region has the DNA TGTGCCACCCTAACAGGGACGGCGGGAGACGAGCAGTACTTC.

This clonotype was recorded only once. The conserved phenylalanine or tryptophan is not found at the CDR3 terminus, so this likely reflects a read error. The chain joins TRBV15 to TRBJ2-5; TRBD2 matches at 9 bases. This CDR3 has 16 residues. Trimming removed 5 bases from V and 5 bases from J; junction bases left unmatched: 12. The germline V gene encodes CDR1 LNHNV and CDR2 YYDKDF (reference sequence). DNA of the CDR3: TGTGCCACCAGCTGGGGCGGGGGGGCCTCTCGGGAGACCCAGTACTCC. Translating it yields CATSWGGGASRETQYS.

This clonotype was observed once. The rearrangement links TRBV4-2 to TRBJ1-2; D remains ambiguous. Germline V lookup: CDR1 LGHNA, CDR2 YNFKEQ. The CDR3 sequence is 15 residues long. V dropped 1 base and J dropped 8 bases, with 17 bases sitting between them. Here the CDR3 reads CASSQGARAETGYTF. CDR3 bases: TGTGCCAGCAGCCAAGGTGCTAGGGCGGAGACAGGCTACACCTTC.

CDR3 residues: CASSHPPGAGELFF. CDR3 bases: TGTGCCAGCAGCCACCCTCCGGGGGCCGGGGAGCTGTTTTTT. This chain joins TRBV7-8 and TRBJ2-2; tentative D call: TRBD2 (6 bases). The V gene lost 5 bases and the J gene lost 6 bases, with 13 bases spanning the gap. CDR3 length: 14 residues. Germline V gene data show CDR1 as SGHVS and CDR2 as FQNEAQ.

The V gene is TRBV20-1, the J gene TRBJ1-3; a weak D match, TRBD1 (5 bases). The CDR3 totals 13 residues. V shed 5 bases and J shed 4 bases, with 12 bases lying between them. CDR1 is DFQATT, CDR2 SNEGSKA, per germline (reference sequence). The CDR3 sequence is CSAAWGTGNTIYF. The CDR3 region has the DNA TGCAGTGCTGCGTGGGGGACGGGAAACACCATATATTTT.

This clonotype was seen more than once but under ten times. This chain links TRBV11-2 with TRBJ2-7; a weak D match, TRBD1 (6 bases). This CDR3 has 13 amino acids. The ends were cut back, 0 bases at V and 4 bases at J, with 7 bases in the middle. Germline-derived CDR1 and CDR2 are SGHAT and FQNNGV. The CDR3 DNA sequence: TGTGCCAGCAGCTTAGAACAGGGATACGAGCAGTACTTC. This gives the protein CASSLEQGYEQYF.

The genes are TRBV6-1 and TRBJ1-5, with a weak D call TRBD1 (6 bases). V shed 4 bases and J shed 5 bases, with 9 bases lying between them. Germline assignment: CDR1 MNHNS and CDR2 SASEGT. The CDR3 sequence is 13 residues long. The CDR3 loop reads CASSGTADQPQHF. The CDR3 DNA reads as TGTGCCAGCAGTGGGACAGCAGATCAGCCCCAGCATTTT.

Here the CDR3 DNA reads TGTGCCAGCAGTCCGCGACAGAACACCGGGGAGCTGTTTTTT. This translates into CASSPRQNTGELFF. The chain has TRBV27 and TRBJ2-2; no reliable D call. This CDR3 has 14 amino acids. Germline V gene sequence: CDR1 MNHEY, CDR2 SMNVEV (reference sequence). V was shortened by 5 bases and J by 1 base, with 8 bases between the two germline ends.

The chain couples TRBV19 to TRBJ1-1, with a weak D call TRBD1 (5 bases). Germline CDR1 LNHDA, CDR2 SQIVND (reference sequence). The CDR3 length is 14 residues. V was clipped by 0 bases and J by 8 bases, with 13 bases between them. Here the CDR3 DNA reads TGTGCCAGTAGTATAGATTCGACAGTTACAGAAGCTTTCTTT. Protein sequence: CASSIDSTVTEAFF.

This clonotype was picked up a small number of times. The chain carries TRBV20-1 and TRBJ1-6; the D gene is possibly TRBD1 (5 bases). Trimming shortened V by 4 bases and J by 10 bases, and 14 bases separated the two germline ends. The CDR3 sequence is 13 residues long. The germline V gene has CDR1 DFQATT and CDR2 SNEGSKA (reference sequence). The CDR3 loop is CSAMGPYGSPLHF. The CDR3 nucleotides are TGCAGTGCTATGGGACCGTATGGCTCACCCCTCCACTTT.